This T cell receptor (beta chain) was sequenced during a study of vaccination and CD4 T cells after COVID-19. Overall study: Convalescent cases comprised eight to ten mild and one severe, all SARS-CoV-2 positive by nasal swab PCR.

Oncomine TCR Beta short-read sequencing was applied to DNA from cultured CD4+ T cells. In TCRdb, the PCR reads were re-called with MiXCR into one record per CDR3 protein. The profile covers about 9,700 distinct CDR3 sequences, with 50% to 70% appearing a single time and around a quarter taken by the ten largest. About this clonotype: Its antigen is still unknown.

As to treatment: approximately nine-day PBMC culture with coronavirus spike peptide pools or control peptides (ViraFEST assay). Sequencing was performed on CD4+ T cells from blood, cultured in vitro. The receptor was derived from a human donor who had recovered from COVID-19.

The CDR3 region is CASSPTGKGSNEQFF. The CDR3 DNA reads TGTGCCAGCAGCCCCACGGGGAAAGGTAGCAATGAGCAGTTCTTC. The chain uses TRBV2 and TRBJ2-1, with D perhaps matching TRBD2 (5 bases). CDR3 size: 15 residues. Trimming removed 6 bases from V and 6 bases from J, with 18 bases in between. Germline V gene data show CDR1 as SNHLY and CDR2 as FYNNEI. The variable domain in full, completed from reference TRBV2 and TRBJ2-1, reads EPEVTQTPSHQVTQMGQEVILRCVPISNHLYFYWYRQILGQKVEFLVSFYNNEISEKSEIFDDQFSVERPDGSNFTLKIRSTKLEDSAMYFCASSPTGKGSNEQFFGPGTRLTVL.